These 19 T cell receptor beta chains came from one sample sequenced in a study of blood T cell repertoires in COVID-19. Profiled with immunoSEQ multiplex PCR; TCRdb holds only in-frame clones, not every one. Here the sample spans tens of thousands of clones, about 88% being singletons. The source material was peripheral blood. The receptors originated from a woman in her 70s with active COVID-19.

The chain is built from TRBV30 and TRBJ2-3; D not resolved. V was shortened by 1 base and J by 0 bases, with 8 bases between the two germline ends. The CDR3 is 14 amino acids. Germline V gives CDR1 GTSNPN, CDR2 SVGIG (reference sequence). CDR3 amino acids: CAWSGARSTDTQYF. DNA of the CDR3: TGTGCCTGGAGTGGTGCCAGAAGCACAGATACGCAGTATTTT.

The V call is TRBV6-6, the J call TRBJ2-5; TRBD1 matches at 8 bases. Germline assignment: CDR1 MNHNY and CDR2 SVGAGI (reference sequence). J was trimmed by 3 bases and V by 5 bases; bases with no gene match: 5. CDR3 size: 14 residues. The CDR3 bases are TGTGCCAGCAGTAAGGGACAGGCAGAAGAGACCCAGTACTTC. This gives the protein CASSKGQAEETQYF.

The gene calls are TRBV18 and TRBJ2-5, with D perhaps matching TRBD1 (6 bases). The CDR3 extends over 15 amino acids. Between the trimmed V and J ends, which lost 1 base and 0 bases, there was a span of 9 bases. Germline V lookup: CDR1 KGHSH, CDR2 LQKENI. CDR3 bases: TGTGCCAGCTCACCACTGTACAGGGACCAAGAGACCCAGTACTTC. Translated, it gives CASSPLYRDQETQYF.

This chain connects TRBV28 to TRBJ2-7, with 14 bases matching TRBD2. The CDR3 extends over 17 amino acids. The V gene's germline CDR1 is MDHEN and CDR2 SYDVKM. The J segment lost 5 bases and the V segment lost 5 bases, leaving 11 bases of the junction unmatched. DNA of the CDR3: TGTGCCAGCAGTCCACCCCGGACTAGCGGGAGGTCCCACGAGCAGTACTTC. Its protein is CASSPPRTSGRSHEQYF.

The chain recombines TRBV11-2 with TRBJ1-3, with no clear D. Trimming cost V 6 bases and J 0 bases, with 12 bases left between them. This CDR3 region has 15 residues. The V gene's germline CDR1 is SGHAT and CDR2 FQNNGV. The CDR3 is CASRPGWLSGNTIYF. The CDR3, as DNA: TGTGCCAGCAGGCCGGGTTGGCTCTCTGGAAACACCATATATTTT.

V gene TRBV6-5 combines with J gene TRBJ2-7, with 8 bases that match TRBD1. The CDR3 extends over 13 amino acids. Germline CDR1 reads MNHEY; CDR2 reads SVGAGI. V lost 4 bases to trimming and J lost 4 bases; unmatched junction nucleotides: 3. CDR3 coding DNA: TGTGCCAGCAGTTTGGACAGGGCGTACGAGCAGTACTTC. Its translation: CASSLDRAYEQYF.

This sequence joins TRBV6-1 and TRBJ1-2, with a tentative D call TRBD1 (6 bases). Germline CDR1 MNHNS, CDR2 SASEGT. This CDR3 comprises 15 residues. The V and J ends lost 1 base and 5 bases respectively, with 14 bases between them. CDR3 sequence: CASSEGGGRLYGYTF. In DNA form, the CDR3 reads TGTGCCAGCAGTGAAGGGGGGGGGCGTTTATATGGCTACACCTTC.

CDR3 nucleotides: TGTGCCAGCAGTTTGGTCCCGGCCAGACTCAGCAATCAGCCCCAGCATTTT. Translation: CASSLVPARLSNQPQHF. The genes are TRBV28 and TRBJ1-5, with D unclear. Trimming shortened V by 3 bases and J by 1 base, and 16 bases separated the two germline ends. The CDR3 extends over 17 amino acids. Germline CDR1 MDHEN, CDR2 SYDVKM.

In this sample, this clone turned up once. V gene TRBV28 combines with J gene TRBJ2-7; D gene ambiguous. Between the trimmed V and J ends, which lost 5 bases and 3 bases, there was a span of 8 bases. The CDR3 has 12 amino acids. Per the germline V gene, CDR1 is MDHEN and CDR2 is SYDVKM. The CDR3 sequence is CASSPADYEQYF. CDR3 bases: TGTGCCAGCAGTCCCGCGGACTACGAGCAGTACTTC.

The chain employs TRBV6-5 and TRBJ1-1, with D uncertain. Per germline, CDR1 MNHEY and CDR2 SVGAGI. This CDR3 is 13 amino acids long. V was pared by 6 bases and J by 1 base, with 9 bases between. In DNA form, the CDR3 reads TGTGCCAGCAGGATAATTAGGAACACTGAAGCTTTCTTT. It specifies CASRIIRNTEAFF.

The rearrangement joins TRBV2 to TRBJ1-2; no clear D. The germline V and J ends were trimmed by 6 bases and 6 bases, with 14 bases remaining between them. The germline CDR1 and CDR2 sequences are SNHLY and FYNNEI. The CDR3 totals 13 residues. CDR3 residues: CASRDQRVDGYTF. The CDR3 nucleotides are TGTGCCAGCAGGGACCAGCGGGTCGATGGCTACACCTTC.

The sample holds one count of this clone. V is TRBV27 and J is TRBJ2-3, with TRBD2 identical over 7 bases. The CDR3 covers 15 residues. Germline values: CDR1 MNHEY, CDR2 SMNVEV (reference sequence). Unmatched junction bases numbered 7, after V lost 5 bases and J lost 2 bases. The CDR3 loop is CASSRPSGNTDTQYF. DNA for the CDR3: TGTGCCAGCAGTAGGCCTAGCGGAAACACAGATACGCAGTATTTT.

The chain couples TRBV5-1 to TRBJ1-6; D uncertain. The CDR3 sequence is 13 residues long. The germline V and J ends were trimmed by 1 base and 10 bases, with 9 bases remaining between them. Germline values: CDR1 SGHRS, CDR2 YFSETQ. CDR3 loop: CASSLIQKSPLHF. The CDR3, as DNA: TGCGCCAGCAGCTTGATCCAGAAATCACCCCTCCACTTT. Full variable domain (rest looked up from reference TRBV5-1 and TRBJ1-6): KAGVTQTPRYLIKTRGQQVTLSCSPISGHRSVSWYQQTPGQGLQFLFEYFSETQRNKGNFPGRFSGRQFSNSRSEMNVSTLELGDSALYLCASSLIQKSPLHFGNGTRLTVT.

The chain combines TRBV6-5 with TRBJ2-2; no reliable D call. This CDR3 has 15 residues. CDR1 is MNHEY, CDR2 SVGAGI, per germline. Trimming cost V 6 bases and J 1 base, with 12 bases left between them. The CDR3 reads CASSRDILNTGELFF. The CDR3 bases are TGTGCCAGCAGCAGAGACATCCTGAACACCGGGGAGCTGTTTTTT.

The genes are TRBV6-4 and TRBJ1-1; 7 positions agree with TRBD1. The J segment lost 1 base and the V segment lost 4 bases, leaving 3 bases of the junction unmatched. The CDR3 is 14 residues long. CDR1 is MRHNA, CDR2 SNTAGT, per germline. The CDR3 DNA follows: TGTGCCAGCAGTGCCGGGACAGCGAACACTGAAGCTTTCTTT. Its protein is CASSAGTANTEAFF.

The CDR3 sequence is CASSLWENQPQHF. The DNA of the CDR3 is TGTGCCAGCAGCTTATGGGAGAATCAGCCCCAGCATTTT. V gene TRBV7-2 combines with J gene TRBJ1-5; D is ambiguous. The CDR3 runs to 13 residues. The V and J ends lost 2 bases and 4 bases respectively, with 6 bases between them. CDR1 and CDR2 (germline): SGHTA, FQGNSA. The variable domain in full, completed from reference TRBV7-2 and TRBJ1-5, reads GAGVSQSPSNKVTEKGKDVELRCDPISGHTALYWYRQSLGQGLEFLIYFQGNSAPDKSGLPSDRFSAERTGGSVSTLTIQRTQQEDSAVYLCASSLWENQPQHFGDGTRLSIL.

V is TRBV5-6 and J is TRBJ1-1; D gene ambiguous. The germline gives CDR1 SGHDT, CDR2 YYEEEE. V dropped 5 bases and J dropped 2 bases, with 16 bases sitting between them. This CDR3 comprises 15 residues. DNA for the CDR3: TGTGCCAGCAGACCGGGCCCTGGGAGTAACACTGAAGCTTTCTTT. Translating gives CASRPGPGSNTEAFF.

The chain couples TRBV11-3 to TRBJ2-3; a weak D match, TRBD2 (5 bases). Germline assignment: CDR1 SGHNT and CDR2 YENEEA. V was clipped by 3 bases and J by 1 base, with 11 bases between them. CDR3 length: 15 amino acids. CDR3 in DNA: TGTGCCAGCAGCTTCACGGGGTCAGGCACAGATACGCAGTATTTT. Protein sequence: CASSFTGSGTDTQYF. The whole variable domain, filled in from reference TRBV11-3 and TRBJ2-3, reads EAGVVQSPRYKIIEKKQPVAFWCNPISGHNTLYWYLQNLGQGPELLIRYENEEAVDDSQLPKDRFSAERLKGVDSTLKIQPAELGDSAVYLCASSFTGSGTDTQYFGPGTRLTVL.

This clone was observed a single time. The chain links TRBV28 to TRBJ1-2; the match to TRBD1 covers 7 bases. Germline CDR1 reads MDHEN; CDR2 reads SYDVKM. The CDR3 is made up of 14 amino acids. V shed 5 bases and J 2 bases; nucleotides not matched to a gene: 5. CDR3 bases: TGTGCCAGCAGTCTCTCGGGACAGAACTATGGCTACACCTTC. Translated: CASSLSGQNYGYTF.